These 26 T cell receptor beta chains came from one sample sequenced in a study of blood T cell repertoires in COVID-19. Profiled with immunoSEQ multiplex PCR; TCRdb holds only in-frame clones, not every one. Of almost 25,000 clones detected, 90% to 95% appear once; the ten largest clones hold 32%. Specimen: peripheral blood. Receptor source: a man in his 70s with active COVID-19.

In its sample, this clone was seen once. Here the CDR3 DNA reads TGCGCCAGCAGCCAAGATTGGAGGGGCGACACTAGCGGACTCTCCTACGAGCAGTACTTC. It is translated as CASSQDWRGDTSGLSYEQYF. The chain employs TRBV4-3 and TRBJ2-7, with 8 positions matching TRBD2. J gave up 0 bases and V 0 bases, and 16 bases lay outside the gene matches. CDR1 is LGHNA, CDR2 YSLEER, per germline. CDR3 length: 20 amino acids.

This chain connects TRBV30 to TRBJ2-1, with TRBD2 identical over 10 bases. CDR3 size: 16 residues. Trimming took 4 bases from V and 12 from J; bases not matched to a gene: 18. Germline V gives CDR1 GTSNPN, CDR2 SVGIG (reference sequence). The CDR3 loop is CAWNKGHRTSGGRQFF. DNA of the CDR3: TGTGCCTGGAACAAGGGACATCGGACTAGCGGTGGGAGGCAGTTCTTC.

The gene calls are TRBV7-8 and TRBJ1-4, with 10 bases lining up with TRBD1. The CDR3 has 15 residues. CDR1 and CDR2 from the germline V gene are SGHVS and FQNEAQ. V lost 5 bases and J lost 7; bases outside the gene matches: 7. Here the CDR3 DNA reads TGTGCCAGCAGCCTCACCGGGACAGGGGCTGAAAAACTGTTTTTT. Protein sequence: CASSLTGTGAEKLFF.

The chain joins TRBV4-3 to TRBJ2-7, with TRBD2 identical over 7 bases. Germline trimming cut 1 base from V and 2 bases from J; bases unmatched to any gene: 8. Germline V gene data show CDR1 as LGHNA and CDR2 as YSLEER. The CDR3 runs to 16 residues. The CDR3 here is CASSQVAGVTPYEQYF. The CDR3 DNA is TGCGCCAGCAGCCAAGTCGCGGGAGTTACCCCCTACGAGCAGTACTTC.

This chain uses TRBV9 with TRBJ2-7, with TRBD1 matching 9 bases. The junction had 5 bases not matched to a gene; V was cut back by 3 bases and J by 7 bases. The length of the CDR3 is 13 residues. Germline values: CDR1 SGDLS, CDR2 YYNGEE. The DNA of the CDR3 is TGTGCCAGCAGCGCGGGACAGGGTCGGGAGCAGTACTTC. Residues: CASSAGQGREQYF.

The chain recombines TRBV7-8 with TRBJ2-5, with D possibly matching TRBD2 (5 bases). The CDR3 sequence is 14 residues long. V was trimmed by 4 bases and J by 4 bases, leaving 13 bases between them. In germline, CDR1 is SGHVS, CDR2 FQNEAQ. The CDR3 sequence is CASSWGVKGETQYF. CDR3 nucleotide sequence: TGTGCCAGCAGCTGGGGAGTAAAGGGAGAGACCCAGTACTTC.

V usage is TRBV6-5 and J usage is TRBJ2-1; no clear D. The V gene lost 6 bases and the J gene lost 1 base, with 10 bases spanning the gap. The length of the CDR3 is 14 residues. Per germline, CDR1 MNHEY and CDR2 SVGAGI. CDR3 sequence: CASRTIGSYNEQFF. The DNA of the CDR3 is TGTGCCAGCAGAACTATAGGTTCCTACAATGAGCAGTTCTTC.

This chain joins TRBV30 and TRBJ1-1, with D hard to call. The length of the CDR3 is 13 residues. Germline V lookup: CDR1 GTSNPN, CDR2 SVGIG (reference sequence). Trimming pared 0 bases from V and 1 base from J, leaving 6 bases between. The CDR3 loop is CAWSVLSNTEAFF. CDR3 sequence (DNA): TGTGCCTGGAGTGTACTTTCGAACACTGAAGCTTTCTTT.

V is TRBV27 and J is TRBJ2-7, with a possible D match to TRBD2 (5 bases). V lost 2 bases and J lost 9, with 14 bases in between. Per germline, CDR1 MNHEY and CDR2 SMNVEV (reference sequence). The CDR3 is 13 amino acids. The CDR3 loop reads CASSLNGRSGQYF. CDR3 DNA sequence: TGTGCCAGCAGTTTAAACGGTCGAAGCGGGCAGTACTTC.

This chain uses TRBV30 with TRBJ1-2; no firm D call. V was clipped by 5 bases and J by 4 bases, with 20 bases between them. Germline assignment: CDR1 GTSNPN and CDR2 SVGIG (reference sequence). The CDR3 runs 15 residues. This CDR3 reads CAWEIWQARLYGYTF. The CDR3 nucleotides read TGTGCCTGGGAAATCTGGCAGGCCCGTCTCTATGGCTACACCTTC.

The CDR3 reads CASSPFGAHEQYF. The CDR3 DNA reads as TGTGCCAGCTCACCCTTTGGGGCCCACGAGCAGTACTTC. This chain joins TRBV18 and TRBJ2-7, with D possibly matching TRBD1 (5 bases). The germline gives CDR1 KGHSH, CDR2 LQKENI. This CDR3 has 13 amino acids. With 3 bases removed from V and 5 bases from J, the gap between germline ends came to 11 bases.

The CDR3 DNA reads as TGTGCCAGCAGCTCAGAACTAGCGGGAGCCGATACGCAGTATTTT. Translating it yields CASSSELAGADTQYF. This chain joins TRBV7-2 and TRBJ2-3; TRBD2 matches 11 bases. Germline-derived CDR1 and CDR2 are SGHTA and FQGNSA. This CDR3 spans 15 amino acids. V shed 4 bases, J shed 6 bases, and the junction held 6 bases outside the gene matches.

The rearrangement joins TRBV19 to TRBJ1-4, with D unclear. The CDR3 is 14 residues long. V was clipped by 5 bases and J by 5 bases, with 12 bases between them. Germline V CDR1 and CDR2: LNHDA, SQIVND (reference sequence). CDR3 sequence (DNA): TGTGCCAGTAGTGGCGGGGTGAGGAATGAAAAACTGTTTTTT. Its translation is CASSGGVRNEKLFF.

V and J are TRBV9 and TRBJ2-5; tentatively, D is TRBD1 (5 bases). The CDR3 extends over 16 amino acids. Trimming took off 0 bases at V and 7 bases at J, with 19 bases between the two ends. Germline-derived CDR1 and CDR2 are SGDLS and YYNGEE. For the CDR3, the DNA is TGTGCCAGCAGCGTAGCGGGTGGACATCCTAGTGGGACCCAGTACTTC. It translates to CASSVAGGHPSGTQYF.

Only one count was recorded for this clone. Written as DNA, the CDR3 is TGTGCTAGTGGTTTGCCATCACAGGGGGCTAGGGAGACCCAGTACTTC. Residues: CASGLPSQGARETQYF. The chain has TRBV12-5 and TRBJ2-5; 9 positions agree with TRBD1. V trimming: 2 bases; J trimming: 5 bases; junction bases outside the gene matches: 9. This CDR3 contains 16 residues. Germline assignment: CDR1 LGHNT and CDR2 FRNRAP.

The chain employs TRBV5-1 and TRBJ2-3; weak D call: TRBD2 (7 bases). The germline gives CDR1 SGHRS, CDR2 YFSETQ. Trimming took off 2 bases at V and 2 bases at J, with 9 bases between the two ends. The CDR3 runs 14 residues. The CDR3 spells CASSFGGLTDTQYF. CDR3 coding DNA: TGCGCCAGCAGCTTCGGGGGGCTCACAGATACGCAGTATTTT.

This sequence joins TRBV18 and TRBJ1-5, with TRBD1 matching over 7 bases. This CDR3 has 14 amino acids. V dropped 3 bases and J dropped 4; count of bases not matched to a gene: 3. The germline V gene has CDR1 KGHSH and CDR2 LQKENI. In DNA form, the CDR3 reads TGTGCCAGCTCACCCGACAGGGTTAATCAGCCCCAGCATTTT. Translated: CASSPDRVNQPQHF.

The J gene is TRBJ1-1, the V gene TRBV4-2, with 10 bases matching TRBD1. The CDR3 spans 15 residues. Germline CDR1 LGHNA, CDR2 YNFKEQ. The V gene end was trimmed by 2 bases and the J gene end by 5 bases; junction bases not matched to a gene: 5. The CDR3 DNA reads TGTGCCAGCAGCCAAAGAGACAGGGGGCGTACTGAAGCTTTCTTT. Encoded protein: CASSQRDRGRTEAFF.

This sequence joins TRBV9 and TRBJ1-5; 11 positions match TRBD1. The ends lost 4 bases at V and 2 bases at J; junction bases unmatched: 5. CDR1 and CDR2 (germline): SGDLS, YYNGEE. The CDR3 has 16 residues. CDR3 sequence (DNA): TGTGCCAGCAGCTCAGGACAGGGGGCTGGCAATCAGCCCCAGCATTTT. This encodes CASSSGQGAGNQPQHF.

This chain connects TRBV11-2 to TRBJ2-5; possible D gene TRBD1, 6 bases. This CDR3 has 14 amino acids. CDR1 is SGHAT and CDR2 is FQNNGV in the germline V gene. The germline V and J ends were trimmed by 6 bases and 5 bases, with 16 bases remaining between them. The CDR3 DNA reads TGTGCCAGCAGTTTACACAGGGTTTCTGAGACCCAGTACTTC. As protein: CASSLHRVSETQYF.

This rearrangement joins TRBV7-9 to TRBJ2-1; D ambiguous. V was shortened by 5 bases and J by 8 bases, with 13 bases between the two germline ends. In germline, CDR1 is SEHNR, CDR2 FQNEAQ (reference sequence). The CDR3 is made up of 13 amino acids. The CDR3 nucleotides are TGTGCCAGCAGCCGCCGAGTAGCCTATGAGCAGTTCTTC. Translated, it gives CASSRRVAYEQFF.

This sequence joins TRBV27 and TRBJ1-4, with no clear D. CDR1 and CDR2 from the germline V gene are MNHEY and SMNVEV (reference sequence). V was cut by 6 bases and J by 7 bases, with 9 bases left in between. The CDR3 totals 12 residues. Here the CDR3 DNA reads TGTGCCAGCAGGGACTCCGGTGAAAAACTGTTTTTT. It yields the protein CASRDSGEKLFF. The complete variable domain, with remaining parts taken from reference TRBV27 and TRBJ1-4, reads EAQVTQNPRYLITVTGKKLTVTCSQNMNHEYMSWYRQDPGLGLRQIYYSMNVEVTDKGDVPEGYKVSRKEKRNFPLILESPSPNQTSLYFCASRDSGEKLFFGSGTQLSVL.

The chain joins TRBV19 to TRBJ2-2, with D possibly being TRBD2 (6 bases). V was shortened by 7 bases and J by 5 bases, with 14 bases between the two germline ends. The CDR3 contains 14 residues. Per germline, CDR1 LNHDA and CDR2 SQIVND (reference sequence). In DNA, the CDR3 is TGTGCCAGTACTATGGGGGGATCAACCGGGGAGCTGTTTTTT. It translates to CASTMGGSTGELFF.

V usage is TRBV28 and J usage is TRBJ1-2; D gene uncertain. Trimming took off 8 bases at V and 4 bases at J, with 17 bases between the two ends. From germline, CDR1 is MDHEN and CDR2 SYDVKM. The CDR3 contains 14 residues. The CDR3 coding sequence is TGTGCCAGCGGACCCCCGGGGATGGGCTATGGCTACACCTTC. As protein: CASGPPGMGYGYTF.

This chain links TRBV18 with TRBJ1-5; 9 nucleotides match TRBD1. After removal of 1 base from V and 5 bases from J, the junction contained 0 bases not matched to a gene. CDR1 and CDR2 from the germline V gene are KGHSH and LQKENI. The CDR3 totals 14 residues. In DNA form, the CDR3 reads TGTGCCAGCTCACCACGACAGGGGGATCAGCCCCAGCATTTT. Translating gives CASSPRQGDQPQHF.

The V gene is TRBV6-5, the J gene TRBJ2-3, with D unresolved. V was pared by 6 bases and J by 5 bases, with 15 bases between. The CDR3 totals 14 residues. Germline-derived CDR1 and CDR2 are MNHEY and SVGAGI. The CDR3 coding sequence is TGTGCCAGCAGCCTAGGAGTGGCACGAGATACGCAGTATTTT. Its translation: CASSLGVARDTQYF.